This T cell receptor (beta chain) is from a study of cytomegalovirus exposure and HLA in healthy donors. Study-wide context: An earlier analysis found fewer than 140 million unique TCR beta sequences from approximately 190 million T cells. Overall study results and limits: Exclusion as indistinguishable affected some V segments, including TRBV6-2 and TRBV6-3. Testing in vitro showed a few CMV-associated chains specific for CMV antigens. TCR beta V- and J-gene trimming was later associated with a missense DCLRE1C variant.

As to this clone: The antigen is not known.

This CDR3 region has 15 residues. Per germline, CDR1 SEHNR and CDR2 FQNEAQ (reference sequence). Deletions cut 5 bases from V and 7 bases from J, with 17 bases between. With 60 Vbeta and 13 Jbeta primers, the PCR was carried out. Profiling relied on immunoSEQ multiplex PCR, and the TCRdb table lists in-frame clones only, not all of them. The profile covers around 100,000 clones, with roughly 70% appearing a single time and over 9.5% taken by the ten largest. The receptor's source is a man over 45 in good health and CMV-seronegative. The sample was PBMCs. The chain links TRBV7-9 to TRBJ1-4, with D maybe TRBD1 (6 bases). In nucleotides, the CDR3 is TGTGCCAGCAGCCCTCAGGGGTCTTCTGGTGAAAAACTGTTTTTT. Its translation: CASSPQGSSGEKLFF.